This T cell receptor beta chain was captured in a study of blood T cells in healthy people across ages. Germline V CDR1 and CDR2: KGHDR, SFDVKD. Trimming pared 10 bases from V and 7 bases from J, leaving 10 bases between. The CDR3 is 11 amino acids. This clonotype was seen a few times. The second PCR ran roughly 7 to 12 cycles with a sample-barcoded 5' primer and J-beta primers. TCRdb re-derived calls from the 5' RACE reads in MiXCR, one entry per CDR3 protein. The sample lists over 700,000 distinct CDR3 sequences, about 53% occurring once. The source of this sequence is a man older than 75 in good health. Sequenced sample: blood. The gene calls are TRBV24-1 and TRBJ2-1; D is undetermined. The DNA of the CDR3 is TGTGCCACGGGAAATTATAATGAGCAGTTCTTC. The encoded protein is CATGNYNEQFF.